These T cell receptor beta chains were read from a single sample in a study of CD8+CD57+ T cells in acquired aplastic anemia. TCRdb ran MiXCR on the reads and lists one entry per CDR3 protein. The data hold 90,000 to 130,000 distinct CDR3 sequences, with less than 65% observed a single time. The sequencing input was sorted CD4+, CD8+, or CD8+CD57+ T cells (not recorded which) from PBMCs. The receptors were sampled from a human donor in good health, serving as a control. Both conserved end residues are part of each CDR3. Fields, in order: V gene, clone size, CDR3 length, CDR3 protein. Only part of the rows carry a size: once, few, many, or a class if the clone is expanded.

>TRBV5-8|-|14
CASSLTGDNSPLHF
>TRBV19|-|13
CASSIQGPYEQYF
>TRBV25-1|-|15
CASSPVGATNNEQFF
>TRBV5-1|-|14
CASSLLAGGGEQYF
>TRBV15|many|17
CATSRDRGTSGTGELFF
>TRBV9|many|16
CASSAMTSGGAETQYF
>TRBV10-3|-|15
CAISDRGRGNEKLFF
>TRBV12-3/TRBV12-4|many|15
CASRQGQASGNTIYF
>TRBV4-1|many|15
CASSQELNNYNEQFF
>TRBV6-1|many|13
CASSQTQNTEAFF
>TRBV7-6|-|15
CASSFTGDSGNTIYF
>TRBV6-5|once|16
CASSYSQQVPGNTIYF